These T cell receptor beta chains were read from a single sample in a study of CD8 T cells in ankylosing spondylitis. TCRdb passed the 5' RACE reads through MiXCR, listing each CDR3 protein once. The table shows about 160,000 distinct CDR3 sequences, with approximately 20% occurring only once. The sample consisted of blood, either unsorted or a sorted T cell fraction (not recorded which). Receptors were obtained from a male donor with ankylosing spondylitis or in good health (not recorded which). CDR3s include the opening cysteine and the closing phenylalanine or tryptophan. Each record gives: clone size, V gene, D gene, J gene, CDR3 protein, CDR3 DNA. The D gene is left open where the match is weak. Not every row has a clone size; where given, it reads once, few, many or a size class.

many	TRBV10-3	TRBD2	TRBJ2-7	CAISEGASGSGEQYF	TGTGCCATCAGTGAGGGGGCTAGCGGGAGTGGCGAGCAGTACTTC
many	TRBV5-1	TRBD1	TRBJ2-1	CASSRQGSDEQFF	TGCGCCAGCAGCCGACAGGGGAGCGATGAGCAGTTCTTC
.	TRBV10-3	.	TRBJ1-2	CAISEWMAGGGVYGYTF	TGTGCCATCAGTGAGTGGATGGCAGGTGGCGGAGTTTATGGCTACACCTTC
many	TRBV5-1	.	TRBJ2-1	CASSLGSGLEQFF	TGCGCCAGCAGCTTGGGGTCGGGATTAGAGCAGTTCTTC
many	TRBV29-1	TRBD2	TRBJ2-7	CSVESGGSYEQYF	TGCAGCGTTGAGTCGGGAGGCTCCTACGAGCAGTACTTC
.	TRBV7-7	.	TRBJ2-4	CASSLAQWAKNIQYF	TGTGCCAGCAGCTTAGCGCAGTGGGCCAAAAACATTCAGTACTTC
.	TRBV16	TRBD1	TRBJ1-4	CASSQYAPGQGSEKLFF	TGTGCCAGCAGCCAATATGCTCCGGGACAGGGGTCTGAAAAACTGTTTTTT
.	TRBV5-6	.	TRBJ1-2	CASSLVGGILSGYTF	TGTGCCAGCAGCTTGGTAGGGGGAATTCTTAGTGGCTACACCTTC
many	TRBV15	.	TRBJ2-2	CATSPNGIGELFF	TGTGCCACCAGTCCGAACGGGATCGGGGAGCTGTTTTTT
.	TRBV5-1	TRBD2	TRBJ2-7	CATTLVNREAEEQYF	TGCGCCACCACACTCGTGAATCGGGAGGCTGAGGAGCAGTACTTC
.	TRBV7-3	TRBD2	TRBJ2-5	CASSPGTSIETQYF	TGTGCCAGCAGCCCCGGGACTAGCATAGAGACCCAGTACTTC
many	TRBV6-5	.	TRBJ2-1	CASSPGHNEQFF	TGTGCCAGCAGCCCCGGGCACAATGAGCAGTTCTTC
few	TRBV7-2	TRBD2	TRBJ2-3	CASSQTSGSHTQYF	TGTGCCAGCAGCCAGACTAGCGGCTCTCATACGCAGTATTTT
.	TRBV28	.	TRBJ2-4	CASSPRHIQYF	TGTGCCAGCAGCCCAAGACACATTCAGTACTTC
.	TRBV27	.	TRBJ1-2	CASSSGTIYGYTF	TGTGCCAGCAGTAGCGGGACAATTTATGGCTACACCTTC
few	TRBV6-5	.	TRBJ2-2	CATKLRRLGPGELFF	TGTGCCACCAAACTTAGGCGGCTAGGTCCCGGGGAGCTGTTTTTT
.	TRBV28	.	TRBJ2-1	CASLLSGLYNEQFF	TGTGCCAGCTTATTGAGCGGGCTCTACAATGAGCAGTTCTTC
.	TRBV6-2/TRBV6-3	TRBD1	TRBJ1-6	CASGGTENSPLHF	TGTGCCAGCGGAGGGACAGAAAATTCACCCCTCCACTTT
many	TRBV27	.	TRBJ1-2	CASSFRGYGYTF	TGTGCCAGCAGTTTTCGGGGATATGGCTACACCTTC
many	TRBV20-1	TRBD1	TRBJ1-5	CSAAPTQGNQPQHF	TGCAGTGCCGCTCCCACACAGGGGAATCAGCCCCAGCATTTT
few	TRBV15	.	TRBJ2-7	CATSTGRSYEQYF	TGTGCCACCAGCACGGGACGTTCCTACGAGCAGTACTTC
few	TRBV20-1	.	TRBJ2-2	CSARVGGSTGELFF	TGCAGTGCTAGAGTAGGAGGGAGCACCGGGGAGCTGTTTTTT
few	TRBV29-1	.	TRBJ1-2	CSVENNYGYTF	TGCAGCGTTGAAAATAACTATGGCTACACCTTC
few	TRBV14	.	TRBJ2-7	CASSPLGSYEQYF	TGTGCCAGCAGCCCCCTGGGCAGCTACGAGCAGTACTTC
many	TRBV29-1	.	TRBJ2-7	CSVEGRAYEQYF	TGCAGCGTTGAAGGAAGGGCCTACGAGCAGTACTTC
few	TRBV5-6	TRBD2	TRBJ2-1	CASSLLGLAGVSDEQFF	TGTGCCAGCAGCCTCCTGGGACTAGCGGGAGTTAGTGATGAGCAGTTCTTC
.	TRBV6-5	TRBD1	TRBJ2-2	CASSYSPTGAGELFF	TGTGCCAGCAGTTACTCGCCTACAGGGGCCGGGGAGCTGTTTTTT
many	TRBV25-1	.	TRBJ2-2	CASWNTGELFF	TGTGCCAGCTGGAACACCGGGGAGCTGTTTTTT
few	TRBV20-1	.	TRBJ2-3	CSARDQYSTDTQYF	TGCAGTGCTAGAGATCAGTACTCCACAGATACGCAGTATTTT
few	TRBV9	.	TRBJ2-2	CASSSQTYTGELFF	TGTGCCAGCAGCTCACAGACGTATACCGGGGAGCTGTTTTTT
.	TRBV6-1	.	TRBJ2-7	CASGAGAHYEQYF	TGTGCCAGCGGGGCAGGGGCCCACTACGAGCAGTACTTC
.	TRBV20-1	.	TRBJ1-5	CSATGGGLDQPQHF	TGCAGTGCAACCGGCGGGGGGCTAGATCAGCCCCAGCATTTT
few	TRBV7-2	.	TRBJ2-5	CASSGVDETQYF	TGTGCCAGCAGCGGGGTGGACGAGACCCAGTACTTC
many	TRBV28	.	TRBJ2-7	CASSSPGPNRHEQYF	TGTGCCAGCAGCTCACCGGGACCAAACAGGCACGAGCAGTACTTC
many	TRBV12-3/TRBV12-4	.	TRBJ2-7	CASSRDGAYEQYF	TGTGCCAGCAGCCGGGACGGAGCCTACGAGCAGTACTTC
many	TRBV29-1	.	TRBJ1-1	CSAGWQGNTEAFF	TGCAGCGCAGGGTGGCAGGGGAACACTGAAGCTTTCTTT
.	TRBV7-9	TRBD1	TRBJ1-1	CASSLTGALNTEAFF	TGTGCCAGCAGCTTGACAGGGGCTTTGAACACTGAAGCTTTCTTT
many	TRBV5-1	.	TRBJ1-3	CASSPTAGNTIYF	TGCGCCAGCAGCCCCACCGCGGGAAACACCATATATTTT
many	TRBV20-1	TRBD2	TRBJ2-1	CSALTSGSGNEQFF	TGCAGTGCTCTGACTAGCGGGAGTGGAAATGAGCAGTTCTTC
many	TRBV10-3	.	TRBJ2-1	CAISGTAYNEQFF	TGTGCCATCAGTGGGACAGCCTACAATGAGCAGTTCTTC
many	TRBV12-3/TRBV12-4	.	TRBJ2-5	CASSPQTDPRGTQYF	TGTGCCAGCAGCCCTCAAACAGACCCAAGAGGGACCCAGTACTTC
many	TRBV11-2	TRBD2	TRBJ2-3	CASSWASGDADTQYF	TGTGCCAGCAGCTGGGCTAGCGGAGATGCAGATACGCAGTATTTT